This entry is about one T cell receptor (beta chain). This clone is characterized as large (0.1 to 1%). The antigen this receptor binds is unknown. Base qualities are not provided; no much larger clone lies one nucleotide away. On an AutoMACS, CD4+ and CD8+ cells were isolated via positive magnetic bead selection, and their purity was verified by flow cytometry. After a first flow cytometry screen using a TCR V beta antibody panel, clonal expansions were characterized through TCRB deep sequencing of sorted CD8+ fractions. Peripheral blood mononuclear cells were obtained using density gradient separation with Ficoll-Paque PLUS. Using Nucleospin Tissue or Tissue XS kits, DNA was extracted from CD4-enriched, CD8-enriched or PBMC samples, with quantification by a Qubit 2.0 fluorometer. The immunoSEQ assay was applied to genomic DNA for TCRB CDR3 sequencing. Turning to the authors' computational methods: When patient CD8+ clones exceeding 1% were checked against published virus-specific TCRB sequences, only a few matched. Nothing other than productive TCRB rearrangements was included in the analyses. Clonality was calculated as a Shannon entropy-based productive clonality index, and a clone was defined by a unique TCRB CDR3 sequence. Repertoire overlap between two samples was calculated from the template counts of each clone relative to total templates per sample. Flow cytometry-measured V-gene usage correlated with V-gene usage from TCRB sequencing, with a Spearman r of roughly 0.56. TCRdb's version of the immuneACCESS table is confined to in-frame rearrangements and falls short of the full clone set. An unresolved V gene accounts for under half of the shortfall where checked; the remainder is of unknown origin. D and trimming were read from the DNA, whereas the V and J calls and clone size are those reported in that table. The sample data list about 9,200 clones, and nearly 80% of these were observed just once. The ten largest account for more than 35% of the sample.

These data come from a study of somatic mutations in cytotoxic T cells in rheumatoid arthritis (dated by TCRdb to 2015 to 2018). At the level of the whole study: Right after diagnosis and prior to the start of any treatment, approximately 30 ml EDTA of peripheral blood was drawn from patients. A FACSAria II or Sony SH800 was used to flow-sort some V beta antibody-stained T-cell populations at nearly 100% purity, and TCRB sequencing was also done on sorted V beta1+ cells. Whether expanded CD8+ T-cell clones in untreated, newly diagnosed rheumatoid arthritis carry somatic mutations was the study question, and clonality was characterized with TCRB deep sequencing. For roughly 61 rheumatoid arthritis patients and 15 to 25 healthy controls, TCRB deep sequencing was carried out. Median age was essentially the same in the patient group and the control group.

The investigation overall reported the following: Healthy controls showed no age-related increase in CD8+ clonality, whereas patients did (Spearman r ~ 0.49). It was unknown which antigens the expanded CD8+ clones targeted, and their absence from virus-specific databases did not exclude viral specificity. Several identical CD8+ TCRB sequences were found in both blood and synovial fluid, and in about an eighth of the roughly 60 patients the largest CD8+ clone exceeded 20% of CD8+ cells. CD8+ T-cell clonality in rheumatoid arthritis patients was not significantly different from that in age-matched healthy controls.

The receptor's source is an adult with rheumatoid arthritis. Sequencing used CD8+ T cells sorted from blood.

In nucleotide form, the sequence is TGTGCCAGCAGCTTGGGGGCGGGGGGGTTTTACGAGCAGTACTTC. This encodes CASSLGAGGFYEQYF. The chain was built from TRBV7-6 and TRBJ2-7, with 9 bases matching TRBD2. Germline trimming amounts to 3 bases on V and 4 bases on J, with 7 as the count of junction bases outside the gene matches. Reading the germline V gene gives CDR1 SGHVS and CDR2 FNYEAQ. From the cysteine through the phenylalanine, the CDR3 covers 15 amino acids. Of all the DNA, just the CDR3 is kept, 45 bases in frame from base 1.